These T cell receptor beta chains were read from a single sample in a study of blood T cells in healthy people across ages. One entry per CDR3 protein results from TCRdb running MiXCR on the 5' RACE reads. The table records 550,000 to 600,000 distinct CDR3 sequences, about 45% of them present only once. The material sequenced was blood. Receptors originate from a man aged 80 or over in good health. Both conserved end residues are part of each CDR3. Fields, in order: clone size, J gene, D gene, V gene, CDR3 protein, CDR3 DNA. The D gene is left open where the match is weak. Expanded clones get a size class; other rows say once, few or many, or leave the size out.

>few|TRBJ1-5|TRBD1|TRBV20-1
CSANGQGVGNQPQHF
TGCAGTGCAAACGGACAGGGGGTTGGCAATCAGCCCCAGCATTTT
>-|TRBJ1-2|-|TRBV7-3
CASSLGRTERYGYTF
TGTGCCAGCAGCCTCGGACGGACTGAACGCTATGGCTACACCTTC
>-|TRBJ1-1|-|TRBV12-3/TRBV12-4
CASSLVQTNTEAFF
TGTGCCAGCAGTTTAGTGCAGACGAACACTGAAGCTTTCTTT
>-|TRBJ2-7|TRBD2|TRBV7-2
CASSLARGGPKRSYEQYF
TGTGCCAGCAGCTTGGCTCGGGGGGGCCCGAAAAGGTCCTACGAGCAGTACTTC
>few|TRBJ2-7|TRBD2|TRBV6-2/TRBV6-3
CASSRRSGSYSYEQYF
TGTGCCAGCAGTCGGAGGAGCGGGAGTTACTCCTACGAGCAGTACTTC
>many|TRBJ2-3|-|TRBV25-1
CASSEFSGGVTDTQYF
TGTGCCAGCAGTGAATTTAGTGGCGGGGTCACAGATACGCAGTATTTT
>-|TRBJ2-7|TRBD2|TRBV24-1
CATSDRLAGDEQYF
TGTGCCACCAGTGATCGACTAGCGGGGGACGAGCAGTACTTC
>-|TRBJ1-2|-|TRBV29-1
CSVDLYGYTF
TGCAGCGTTGATCTCTATGGCTACACCTTC
>few|TRBJ2-7|-|TRBV7-8
CASSSTRGRGAIQYF
TGTGCCAGCAGCTCCACCCGGGGGCGAGGTGCGATCCAGTACTTC
>-|TRBJ2-3|TRBD2|TRBV30
CAWSSRGGTDTQYF
TGTGCCTGGAGTTCCCGGGGGGGAACAGATACGCAGTATTTT
>-|TRBJ2-7|TRBD2|TRBV20-1
CSARDLGLAGANEQYF
TGCAGTGCTAGAGATCTAGGACTAGCGGGAGCCAACGAGCAGTACTTC
>few|TRBJ1-4|-|TRBV21-1
CASTDEKLFF
TGTGCCAGCACCGATGAAAAACTGTTTTTT
>-|TRBJ2-1|TRBD1|TRBV2
CASSGQGLNEQFF
TGTGCCAGCAGCGGACAGGGATTGAATGAGCAGTTCTTC
>-|TRBJ1-5|-|TRBV12-3/TRBV12-4
CASSLEGSSYQPQHF
TGTGCCAGCAGTTTAGAGGGATCTAGCTATCAGCCCCAGCATTTT
>-|TRBJ2-2|-|TRBV20-1
CSANTRGGTGELFF
TGCAGTGCCAATACTAGGGGGGGGACCGGGGAGCTGTTTTTT
>-|TRBJ2-3|TRBD2|TRBV7-9
CASSPGLAGGRTSTDTQYF
TGTGCCAGCAGCCCCGGACTAGCGGGAGGCCGTACTAGCACAGATACGCAGTATTTT
>-|TRBJ2-7|TRBD1|TRBV10-2
CASRGWGQGSYEQYF
TGCGCCAGCAGAGGTTGGGGACAGGGATCCTACGAGCAGTACTTC
>-|TRBJ2-1|-|TRBV25-1
CASSDPGREQFF
TGTGCCAGCAGTGACCCGGGCAGGGAGCAGTTCTTC
>-|TRBJ1-1|TRBD1|TRBV7-2
CASSPHRGFDAFF
TGTGCCAGCAGCCCACACAGGGGGTTTGACGCTTTCTTT
>-|TRBJ2-7|-|TRBV6-1
CASRPGQPSSYEQYF
TGTGCCAGCCGACCGGGGCAGCCTAGCTCCTACGAGCAGTACTTC
>-|TRBJ2-3|-|TRBV5-1
CASSEKEGQIADTQYF
TGCGCCAGCAGCGAAAAAGAGGGGCAAATTGCAGATACGCAGTATTTT
>-|TRBJ1-6|-|TRBV12-3/TRBV12-4
CASSLRSGALYNSPLHF
TGTGCCAGCAGTCTTCGCTCAGGGGCCTTATATAATTCACCCCTCCACTTT
>many|TRBJ2-5|TRBD1|TRBV6-5
CASSSRDRGPQETQYF
TGTGCCAGCAGTTCCCGGGACAGGGGCCCCCAAGAGACCCAGTACTTC
>-|TRBJ2-7|-|TRBV7-8
CASSQGNDEQYF
TGTGCCAGCAGTCAGGGGAACGACGAGCAGTACTTC
>few|TRBJ2-1|TRBD2|TRBV7-9
CASSLETSGPQFF
TGTGCCAGCAGCTTGGAGACTAGCGGGCCTCAGTTCTTC
>-|TRBJ2-7|-|TRBV6-2/TRBV6-3
CASSYRAGVSYEQYF
TGTGCCAGCAGTTACAGAGCTGGGGTAAGCTACGAGCAGTACTTC
>-|TRBJ2-3|-|TRBV7-9
CASVKGVSTDTQYF
TGTGCCAGCGTAAAGGGCGTTAGCACAGATACGCAGTATTTT
>-|TRBJ1-1|TRBD1|TRBV9
CASSVDWTGHTEAFF
TGTGCCAGCAGCGTAGACTGGACAGGGCACACTGAAGCTTTCTTT
>-|TRBJ2-1|TRBD2|TRBV7-2
CASSSGLARFF
TGTGCCAGCAGCTCAGGACTAGCGCGGTTCTTC
>-|TRBJ1-1|-|TRBV7-2
CASSLGVALNTEAFF
TGTGCCAGCAGCTTAGGAGTAGCCTTGAACACTGAAGCTTTCTTT
>few|TRBJ1-5|TRBD1|TRBV6-6
CASSTQGGGNYQHF
TGTGCCAGCAGTACACAGGGGGGTGGGAATTACCAGCATTTT
>-|TRBJ2-1|TRBD2|TRBV25-1
CASSDLGTSGGRAYNEQFF
TGTGCCAGCAGTGATCTCGGGACTAGCGGGGGTAGGGCCTACAATGAGCAGTTCTTC
>-|TRBJ2-1|-|TRBV11-1
CASSLGPATHNEQFF
TGTGCCAGCAGCTTAGGGCCAGCGACCCACAATGAGCAGTTCTTC
>many|TRBJ1-2|TRBD1|TRBV6-5
CASSPRGQGSYGYTF
TGTGCCAGCAGTCCCAGGGGGCAGGGATCCTATGGCTACACCTTC
>many|TRBJ1-2|-|TRBV10-3
CAISESIRTTNYGYTF
TGTGCCATCAGTGAGTCGATCCGGACTACTAACTATGGCTACACCTTC
>-|TRBJ2-1|-|TRBV12-3/TRBV12-4
CASSSDKLDYNEQFF
TGTGCCAGCAGTTCTGACAAGTTGGACTACAATGAGCAGTTCTTC
>-|TRBJ2-1|TRBD2|TRBV20-1
CSATGTSGLHNEQFF
TGCAGTGCTACCGGGACTAGCGGGCTACACAATGAGCAGTTCTTC
>-|TRBJ2-7|-|TRBV7-6
CASSFPPLVYEQYF
TGTGCCAGCAGCTTCCCCCCCCTGGTCTACGAGCAGTACTTC
>many|TRBJ2-1|-|TRBV4-2
CASSQEGNWIANEQFF
TGTGCCAGCAGCCAAGAGGGAAACTGGATCGCCAATGAGCAGTTCTTC
>few|TRBJ2-1|TRBD2|TRBV27
CASSSLSGRGYNEQFF
TGTGCCAGCAGTTCCCTTAGCGGGAGAGGGTACAATGAGCAGTTCTTC
>-|TRBJ2-5|-|TRBV20-1
CSARDPGLETQYF
TGCAGTGCTAGAGATCCAGGTTTGGAGACCCAGTACTTC
>-|TRBJ1-5|TRBD1|TRBV12-3/TRBV12-4
CASSFGTGVQPQHF
TGTGCCAGCAGTTTTGGGACAGGGGTCCAGCCCCAGCATTTT
>few|TRBJ2-5|-|TRBV7-9
CASSSYETQYF
TGTGCCAGCAGCTCCTACGAGACCCAGTACTTC
>-|TRBJ2-3|TRBD2|TRBV4-3
CASSQEGASGDAQYF
TGCGCCAGCAGCCAAGAAGGAGCTAGCGGGGATGCGCAGTATTTT
>-|TRBJ1-4|-|TRBV18
CASSPGRSGLFF
TGTGCCAGCTCACCCGGACGCTCCGGGCTGTTTTTT
>many|TRBJ1-4|-|TRBV6-6
CASSYSESEKLFF
TGTGCCAGCAGTTACTCTGAGAGTGAAAAACTGTTTTTT
>-|TRBJ1-5|-|TRBV20-1
CSARVTGNQPQHF
TGCAGTGCGCGTGTAACAGGAAATCAGCCCCAGCATTTT
>-|TRBJ2-7|TRBD2|TRBV4-1
CASSQDGTRKYEQYF
TGCGCCAGCAGCCAAGATGGGACTAGGAAATACGAGCAGTACTTC
>-|TRBJ2-7|-|TRBV5-1
CASSLGSPSSYEQYF
TGCGCCAGCAGCTTGGGCAGTCCGAGCTCCTACGAGCAGTACTTC
>-|TRBJ1-4|-|TRBV3-1
CASSQTGGKNEKLFF
TGTGCCAGCAGCCAGACAGGAGGAAAGAATGAAAAACTGTTTTTT
>few|TRBJ2-4|-|TRBV12-3/TRBV12-4
CASSPTQKGNIQYF
TGTGCCAGCAGCCCTACCCAGAAGGGTAACATTCAGTACTTC
>-|TRBJ2-5|TRBD1|TRBV7-9
CASSYYSQTGRQTQYF
TGTGCCAGCAGCTACTATAGTCAGACAGGGCGCCAGACCCAGTACTTC
>-|TRBJ1-2|-|TRBV28
CASSFGNYGYIF
TGTGCCAGCAGTTTTGGCAACTATGGCTACATCTTC
>-|TRBJ2-3|TRBD1|TRBV28
CASSNLDRGRFVDTQYF
TGTGCCAGCAGCAACCTCGACAGGGGGCGATTTGTAGATACGCAGTATTTT
>few|TRBJ2-1|TRBD2|TRBV5-1
CASSTGTSGSLYNEQFF
TGCGCCAGCAGCACGGGGACTAGCGGGAGTCTCTACAATGAGCAGTTCTTC
>-|TRBJ2-3|TRBD2|TRBV11-2
CASSGTSGRVTQYF
TGTGCCAGCAGCGGGACTAGCGGGAGAGTTACGCAGTATTTT
>-|TRBJ2-3|-|TRBV2
CASSEGGRADTQYF
TGTGCCAGCAGCGAAGGGGGGCGGGCAGATACGCAGTATTTT
>-|TRBJ2-3|TRBD2|TRBV7-2
CASSLVSGLQHFGYF
TGTGCCAGCAGCTTAGTTTCGGGACTACAACATTTTGGGTATTTT
>-|TRBJ2-5|-|TRBV7-2
CASSSDRRQETQYF
TGTGCCAGCAGCTCCGACAGGAGACAAGAGACCCAGTACTTC